This TCR beta chain was retrieved from a study of OX40 agonist ivuxolimab in advanced cancers. Study at large: Hepatocellular carcinoma, melanoma, renal cell or head and neck cancer was diagnosed in the dose-escalation patients.

Baseline, cycle 4 day 1, and cycle 7 day 1 were the blood sampling points. CDR3 size: 13 residues. Between the trimmed V and J ends, which lost 5 bases and 1 base, there was a span of 7 bases. Germline CDR1 SGHVS, CDR2 FNYEAQ. Clones were read by immunoSEQ multiplex PCR, and TCRdb kept only the in-frame ones, dropping some. The repertoire holds tens of thousands of clones, with 80% as singletons. This sequence was found in an adult with an advanced solid tumor such as melanoma, head and neck, liver or kidney cancer. The sample was CD4+ or CD8+ T cells sorted from blood, taken in a trial of the OX40 agonist ivuxolimab. The V gene is TRBV7-6, the J gene TRBJ2-3; D ambiguous. In nucleotides, the CDR3 is TGTGCCAGCAGCCCCCGGCGCACAGATACGCAGTATTTT. It codes for CASSPRRTDTQYF. Using reference TRBV7-6 and TRBJ2-3 for the parts outside the CDR3, the full variable domain is GAGVSQSPRYKVTKRGQDVALRCDPISGHVSLYWYRQALGQGPEFLTYFNYEAQQDKSGLPNDRFSAERPEGSISTLTIQRTEQRDSAMYRCASSPRRTDTQYFGPGTRLTVL.